This T cell receptor (beta chain) was identified during a study of blood T cells in healthy people across ages. Study overall: About one barcoded beta molecule per two T cells came from capture by template switching.

CDR1 and CDR2 from the germline V gene are SGDLS and YYNGEE. V lost 4 bases to trimming and J lost 1 base; unmatched junction nucleotides: 7. The length of the CDR3 is 15 residues. Broader study findings: Versus aged donors, long-lived donors had higher diversity and more naive CD4+ cells.

The use of a sample-barcoded 5' primer and a J-beta primer mix characterized a second PCR of about 7 to 12 cycles. TCRdb re-called the 5' RACE reads through MiXCR, storing one row per CDR3 protein. This sample has 500,000 to 700,000 distinct CDR3 sequences, with roughly 30% found just once. This clonotype was seen many times. The antigen is unknown. Sequences were obtained from blood. The V gene is TRBV9, the J gene TRBJ1-2; 7 bases map to TRBD1. The TCR was taken from a woman of 80 years or more in good health. Here the CDR3 reads CASSQSQGVNYGYTF. As DNA, the CDR3 is TGTGCCAGCAGCCAGTCCCAGGGGGTTAACTATGGCTACACCTTC.